These T cell receptor beta chains were read from a single sample in a study of quantifying T cell responses using KT2 cells. TCRdb redid the calling of the UMI-ligation and nested PCR reads with MiXCR, one entry per CDR3 protein. The sample lists about 33,000 distinct CDR3 sequences; about 9.4% were seen once. Sequencing input: PBMCs spiked with cells of the T cell clone KT2. These receptors came from a human donor. Each CDR3 is given with its conserved first and last residue. D genes are given only for firm matches. Rows give clone size only sometimes, using once, few, many, or a class for an expanded clone.

d_gene,v_gene,abundance,j_gene,CDR3aa,CDR3nt
.,TRBV13,few,TRBJ2-5,CASSPGRTGQETQYF,TGTGCCAGCAGCCCCGGACGGACGGGCCAAGAGACCCAGTACTTC
TRBD1,TRBV18,many,TRBJ2-3,CASSPRTGTSTDTQYF,TGTGCCAGCTCACCCCGGACAGGTACTAGCACAGATACGCAGTATTTT
TRBD2,TRBV18,.,TRBJ2-5,CASSPKSGGLQETQYF,TGTGCCAGCTCTCCAAAATCGGGGGGACTTCAAGAGACCCAGTACTTC
TRBD1,TRBV7-8,.,TRBJ2-1,CASSLPGQGNFNEQFF,TGTGCCAGCAGCCTACCGGGACAGGGGAACTTCAATGAGCAGTTCTTC
.,TRBV14,.,TRBJ2-7,CASSQVWRDYEQYF,TGTGCCAGCAGCCAAGTTTGGCGAGACTACGAGCAGTACTTC
.,TRBV9,few,TRBJ2-3,CASSVAVGGTDTQYF,TGTGCCAGCAGCGTAGCTGTGGGGGGCACAGATACGCAGTATTTT
.,TRBV30,many,TRBJ1-2,CAWSVLRQVGYTF,TGTGCCTGGAGTGTACTTCGGCAGGTTGGCTACACCTTC
TRBD1,TRBV7-8,.,TRBJ1-5,CASSFQTGTGDQPQHF,TGTGCCAGCAGCTTCCAGACAGGGACCGGAGATCAGCCCCAGCATTTT
TRBD2,TRBV6-2/TRBV6-3,.,TRBJ2-1,CASSLSFPSGPYNEQFF,TGTGCCAGCAGTCTCTCTTTCCCTAGCGGCCCCTACAATGAGCAGTTCTTC
.,TRBV6-5,many,TRBJ1-1,CASSYRGTRGMNTEAFF,TGTGCCAGCAGTTACAGGGGGACAAGGGGAATGAACACTGAAGCTTTCTTT
TRBD1,TRBV14,.,TRBJ1-6,CASSQGDRAHSYNSPLHF,TGTGCCAGCAGCCAGGGGGACAGGGCCCACTCCTATAATTCACCCCTCCACTTT
TRBD1,TRBV4-1,many,TRBJ1-5,CASSHKQGASNQPQHF,TGCGCCAGCAGCCATAAGCAGGGGGCCAGCAATCAGCCCCAGCATTTT
.,TRBV4-3,many,TRBJ1-2,CASSQDPLGANYGYTF,TGCGCCAGCAGCCAAGATCCATTAGGGGCTAACTATGGCTACACCTTC
.,TRBV9,.,TRBJ2-1,CASSVGVEYYNEQFF,TGTGCCAGCAGCGTAGGAGTGGAGTACTACAATGAGCAGTTCTTC
.,TRBV14,.,TRBJ2-7,CASSQHQAGTYEQYF,TGTGCCAGCAGCCAACACCAAGCCGGGACCTACGAGCAGTACTTC
.,TRBV6-2/TRBV6-3,.,TRBJ2-2,CASSWVLLGELFF,TGTGCCAGCAGTTGGGTCCTCCTTGGGGAGCTGTTTTTT
TRBD2,TRBV4-2,.,TRBJ2-2,CASSQVGLANTGELFF,TGTGCCAGCAGCCAAGTGGGACTAGCGAACACCGGGGAGCTGTTTTTT
.,TRBV11-2,many,TRBJ1-1,CASSLEYISPAFF,TGTGCCAGCAGCTTAGAGTACATCTCGCCCGCTTTCTTT
.,TRBV4-1,.,TRBJ2-1,CASSPGSSYNEQFF,TGCGCCAGCAGCCCCGGCAGCAGCTACAATGAGCAGTTCTTC
.,TRBV11-2,few,TRBJ2-3,CASSLDKGPTDTQYF,TGTGCCAGCAGCTTAGATAAGGGGCCTACAGATACGCAGTATTTT
TRBD2,TRBV6-1,many,TRBJ2-3,CASRRLAATDTQYF,TGTGCCAGCAGAAGACTAGCGGCCACAGATACGCAGTATTTT
TRBD2,TRBV3-1,few,TRBJ2-5,CASSQERAGGRETQYF,TGTGCCAGCAGCCAAGAGAGGGCGGGGGGGCGAGAGACCCAGTACTTC
.,TRBV27,many,TRBJ2-3,CASSLAGLRYTQYF,TGTGCCAGCAGTTTAGCAGGACTGAGATATACGCAGTATTTT
.,TRBV7-2,few,TRBJ2-5,CASSLNAALRETQYF,TGTGCCAGCAGCTTGAACGCCGCGCTCAGAGAGACCCAGTACTTC
TRBD1,TRBV25-1,many,TRBJ1-1,CASSGGTGTEAFF,TGTGCCAGCAGTGGGGGGACAGGTACTGAAGCTTTCTTT
.,TRBV30,many,TRBJ2-1,CAWSAGVYNEQFF,TGTGCCTGGAGCGCCGGGGTCTACAATGAGCAGTTCTTC
TRBD1,TRBV11-2,many,TRBJ1-1,CASRGTANTEAFF,TGTGCCAGCAGAGGGACAGCTAACACTGAAGCTTTCTTT
TRBD1,TRBV3-1,few,TRBJ2-7,CASSQGTGGAYEQYF,TGTGCCAGCAGCCAAGGGACAGGGGGAGCCTACGAGCAGTACTTC
.,TRBV25-1,few,TRBJ2-5,CASSEYGGVGETQYF,TGTGCCAGCAGTGAATACGGTGGGGTTGGAGAGACCCAGTACTTC
.,TRBV12-3/TRBV12-4,few,TRBJ1-5,CASSFGRAGQPQHF,TGTGCCAGCAGTTTTGGCAGGGCGGGACAGCCCCAGCATTTT
.,TRBV7-8,few,TRBJ2-5,CASSFYGAHVGETQYF,TGTGCCAGCAGCTTTTACGGGGCCCACGTGGGAGAGACCCAGTACTTC
TRBD2,TRBV27,many,TRBJ2-6,CASSLGAGRDYSGANVLTF,TGTGCCAGCAGTTTAGGGGCGGGCAGGGACTACTCTGGGGCCAACGTCCTGACTTTC
.,TRBV30,.,TRBJ1-5,CAWSLMTGQRNQPQHF,TGTGCCTGGAGTTTAATGACGGGACAAAGGAATCAGCCCCAGCATTTT
.,TRBV10-2,.,TRBJ1-4,CASSETAGDEKLFF,TGCGCCAGCAGTGAGACAGCGGGGGATGAAAAACTGTTTTTT
TRBD1,TRBV7-2,.,TRBJ2-7,CASSLAWGQGDEQYF,TGTGCCAGCAGCTTAGCTTGGGGACAGGGGGACGAGCAGTACTTC
TRBD1,TRBV29-1,many,TRBJ2-1,CSGGGTGYNEQFF,TGCAGCGGCGGCGGGACAGGGTACAATGAGCAGTTCTTC
.,TRBV6-6,.,TRBJ1-6,CASISGITSSYNSPLHF,TGTGCCAGCATTTCAGGGATCACGAGCTCCTATAATTCACCCCTCCACTTT
.,TRBV6-5,medium-sized,TRBJ1-1,CASSYDRMNTEAFF,TGTGCCAGCAGTTACGACAGGATGAACACTGAAGCTTTCTTT
TRBD2,TRBV6-6,.,TRBJ2-7,CASSYGDRTRGTYEQYF,TGTGCCAGCAGTTACGGGGATAGGACTAGGGGAACCTACGAGCAGTACTTC
.,TRBV2,few,TRBJ1-1,CASRVNRNTEAFF,TGTGCCAGCAGGGTAAACAGGAACACTGAAGCTTTCTTT
TRBD1,TRBV2,few,TRBJ2-7,CASSYDRASYEQYF,TGTGCCAGCAGCTATGACAGGGCCTCCTACGAGCAGTACTTC
.,TRBV9,.,TRBJ1-1,CASSVAETGEAFF,TGTGCCAGCAGCGTAGCCGAGACAGGAGAAGCTTTCTTT
.,TRBV5-5,few,TRBJ1-1,CASSWTWASSSMNTEAFF,TGTGCCAGCAGCTGGACCTGGGCCAGTTCCTCTATGAACACTGAAGCTTTCTTT
TRBD2,TRBV12-3/TRBV12-4,few,TRBJ2-1,CASSPSGSSYNEQFF,TGTGCCAGCAGTCCTAGCGGGAGCTCCTACAATGAGCAGTTCTTC
.,TRBV18,many,TRBJ1-1,CASSRDGNTEAFF,TGTGCCAGCTCACGGGACGGGAACACTGAAGCTTTCTTT
TRBD1,TRBV20-1,.,TRBJ1-2,CSASPPTGANYGYTF,TGCAGTGCTAGCCCCCCGACAGGGGCCAACTATGGCTACACCTTC
.,TRBV2,many,TRBJ2-7,CASSEDWGEQYF,TGTGCCAGCAGTGAAGACTGGGGGGAGCAGTACTTC
TRBD2,TRBV20-1,many,TRBJ2-5,CSGSPFAGGVETQYF,TGCAGTGGTAGCCCCTTTGCGGGGGGGGTGGAGACCCAGTACTTC
TRBD1,TRBV5-6,many,TRBJ2-7,CASSFPRDRGEQYF,TGTGCCAGCAGCTTCCCACGGGACAGGGGCGAGCAGTACTTC
.,TRBV20-1,many,TRBJ1-5,CSAREGWVGNQPQHF,TGCAGTGCTAGAGAGGGCTGGGTAGGGAATCAGCCCCAGCATTTT
TRBD1,TRBV2,few,TRBJ1-5,CASSGTGGRQPQHF,TGTGCCAGCAGTGGGACAGGGGGAAGACAGCCCCAGCATTTT
TRBD2,TRBV20-1,.,TRBJ2-1,CSASRLAGDLSAVYNEQFF,TGCAGTGCTAGTAGACTAGCGGGGGATCTCTCGGCAGTTTACAATGAGCAGTTCTTC
TRBD2,TRBV2,.,TRBJ2-3,CATESAGGRIDTQYF,TGTGCCACCGAATCAGCGGGGGGGCGTATAGATACGCAGTATTTT
.,TRBV4-2,many,TRBJ1-5,CASSQGTRGNQPQHF,TGTGCCAGCAGCCAAGGAACTAGGGGGAATCAGCCCCAGCATTTT